This TCR beta chain was profiled in a study of chemoradiotherapy in HPV16-positive cancers. Across the whole study: Functional T-cell assays on a couple of HPV16-positive patients' cells defined candidate HPV-specific clones and common TCR motifs. Study-level findings and limits: In HPV16-positive patients, HPV-responsive T-cell expansion tracked better recurrence-free survival. Candidate HPV-specific clones and E7-related TCR motifs grew in tumor during treatment.

As regards this clone: What it binds is unknown.

Trimming took 5 bases from V and 8 from J, leaving 10 bases between them. The CDR3 sequence is 12 residues long. Looked up from germline, CDR1 is SEHNR and CDR2 is FQNEAQ (reference sequence). Measured with immunoSEQ multiplex PCR; TCRdb has only the in-frame clones, and not every one. This table holds under 2,500 clones, less than 80% found once. The V and J genes are TRBV7-9 and TRBJ2-1, with D possibly being TRBD1 or TRBD2 (6 bases each). The sequence came from a human donor with HPV-associated anogenital cancer. This material consisted of tumor tissue, taken from a patient who underwent chemoradiotherapy. The CDR3 coding sequence is TGTGCCAGCAGCCCGGAGGGGGATGAGCAGTTCTTC. As protein: CASSPEGDEQFF.